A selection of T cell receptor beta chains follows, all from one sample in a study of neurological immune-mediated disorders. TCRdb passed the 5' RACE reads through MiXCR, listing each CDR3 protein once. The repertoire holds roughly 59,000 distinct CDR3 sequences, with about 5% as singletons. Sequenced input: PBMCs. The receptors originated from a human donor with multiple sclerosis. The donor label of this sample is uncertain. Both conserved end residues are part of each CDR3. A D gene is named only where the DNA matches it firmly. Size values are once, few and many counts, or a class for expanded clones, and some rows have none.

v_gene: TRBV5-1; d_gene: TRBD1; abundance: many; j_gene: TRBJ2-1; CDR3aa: CASSLSGQGSRSYNEQFF; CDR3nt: TGCGCCAGCAGCCTCTCGGGACAGGGGTCTAGGTCCTACAATGAGCAGTTCTTC
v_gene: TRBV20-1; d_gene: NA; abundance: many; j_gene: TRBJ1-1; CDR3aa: CSAEKGGQYEAFF; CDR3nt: TGCAGTGCAGAGAAGGGTGGGCAGTACGAAGCTTTCTTT
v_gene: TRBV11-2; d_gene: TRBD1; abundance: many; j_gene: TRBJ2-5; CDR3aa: CASSSRTGGETQYF; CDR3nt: TGTGCCAGCAGCTCGCGGACAGGGGGAGAGACCCAGTACTTC
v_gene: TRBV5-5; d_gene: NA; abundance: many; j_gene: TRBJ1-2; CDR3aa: CASSYDSANYGYTF; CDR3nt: TGTGCCAGCAGCTATGACAGTGCTAACTATGGCTACACCTTC
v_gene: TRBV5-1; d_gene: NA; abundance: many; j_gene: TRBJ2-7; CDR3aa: CASSVQGIYEQYF; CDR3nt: TGCGCCAGCAGCGTACAGGGAATCTACGAGCAGTACTTC
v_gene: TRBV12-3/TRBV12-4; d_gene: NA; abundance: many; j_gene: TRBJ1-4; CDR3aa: CASSRTGKRATNEKLFF; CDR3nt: TGTGCCAGCAGTCGTACAGGGAAACGGGCAACTAATGAAAAACTGTTTTTT
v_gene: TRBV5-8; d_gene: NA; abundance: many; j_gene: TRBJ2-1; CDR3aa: CASSLEGGNNEQFF; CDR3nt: TGTGCCAGCAGCTTGGAGGGGGGGAACAATGAGCAGTTCTTC
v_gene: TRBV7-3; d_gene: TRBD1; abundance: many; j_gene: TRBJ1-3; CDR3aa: CASSRDSRGNTIYF; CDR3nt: TGTGCCAGCAGTCGGGACAGCCGTGGAAACACCATATATTTT
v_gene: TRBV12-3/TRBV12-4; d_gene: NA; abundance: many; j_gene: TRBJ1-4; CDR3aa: CASSLGNDEKLFF; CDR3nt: TGTGCCAGCAGTTTAGGAAACGATGAAAAACTGTTTTTT
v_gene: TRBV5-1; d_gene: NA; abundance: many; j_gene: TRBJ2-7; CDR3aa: CASSLVLGGPYEQYF; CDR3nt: TGCGCCAGCAGCTTGGTTCTGGGGGGCCCTTACGAGCAGTACTTC
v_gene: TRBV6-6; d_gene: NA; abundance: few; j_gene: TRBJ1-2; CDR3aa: CASSYSSGGSHGYTF; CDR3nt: TGTGCCAGCAGTTACTCGAGCGGGGGATCGCATGGCTACACCTTC
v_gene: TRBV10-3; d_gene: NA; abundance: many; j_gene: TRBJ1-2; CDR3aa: CAISPGDFSQGGYTF; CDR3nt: TGTGCCATCAGCCCCGGGGACTTTTCTCAGGGTGGCTACACCTTC
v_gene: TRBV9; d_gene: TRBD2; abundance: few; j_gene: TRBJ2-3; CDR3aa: CASSVGLAGGPRTDTQYF; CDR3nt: TGTGCCAGCAGCGTAGGACTAGCGGGGGGACCTCGCACAGATACGCAGTATTTT
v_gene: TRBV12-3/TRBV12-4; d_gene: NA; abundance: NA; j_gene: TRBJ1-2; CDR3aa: CASSSTGGSLIYTF; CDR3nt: TGTGCCAGCAGCTCCACCGGGGGCTCTCTCATCTACACCTTC
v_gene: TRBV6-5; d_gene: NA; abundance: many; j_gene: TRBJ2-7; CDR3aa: CASSYGRGFSYEQYF; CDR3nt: TGTGCCAGCAGTTACGGACGGGGATTCTCCTACGAGCAGTACTTC
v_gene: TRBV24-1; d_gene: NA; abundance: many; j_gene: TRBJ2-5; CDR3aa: CATSDPDGGRETQYF; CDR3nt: TGTGCCACCAGTGATCCGGACGGGGGTAGGGAGACCCAGTACTTC
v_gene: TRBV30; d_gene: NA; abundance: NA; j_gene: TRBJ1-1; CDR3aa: CAWSKQQGTEAFF; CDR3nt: TGTGCCTGGAGTAAGCAACAGGGCACTGAAGCTTTCTTT
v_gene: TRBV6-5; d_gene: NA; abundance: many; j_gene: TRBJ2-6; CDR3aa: CASRKSSGANVLTF; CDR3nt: TGTGCCAGCAGAAAGAGCTCTGGGGCCAACGTCCTGACTTTC
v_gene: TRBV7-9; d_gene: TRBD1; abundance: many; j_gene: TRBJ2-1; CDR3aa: CASSIGTDNEQFF; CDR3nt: TGTGCCAGCAGCATAGGGACAGACAATGAGCAGTTCTTC
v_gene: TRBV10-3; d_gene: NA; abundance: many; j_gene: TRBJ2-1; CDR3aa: CAISETSKDNEQFF; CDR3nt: TGTGCCATCAGTGAAACCTCAAAGGACAATGAGCAGTTCTTC
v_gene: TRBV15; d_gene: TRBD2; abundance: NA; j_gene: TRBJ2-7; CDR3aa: CATSRAYLPGRGGYEQYF; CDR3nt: TGTGCCACCAGCAGAGCATACCTCCCGGGCCGGGGGGGATACGAGCAGTACTTC
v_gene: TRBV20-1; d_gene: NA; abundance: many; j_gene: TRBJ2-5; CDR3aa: CSARDWNSVETQYF; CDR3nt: TGCAGTGCTAGAGATTGGAATAGCGTAGAGACCCAGTACTTC
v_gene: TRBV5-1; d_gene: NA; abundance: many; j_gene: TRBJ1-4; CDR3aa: CASSPSGATNEKLFF; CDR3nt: TGCGCCAGCAGCCCCTCAGGAGCAACTAATGAAAAACTGTTTTTT
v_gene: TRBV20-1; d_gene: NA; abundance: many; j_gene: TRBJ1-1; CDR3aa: CSARDLGGTEAFF; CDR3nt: TGCAGTGCTAGAGATCTAGGCGGGACTGAAGCTTTCTTT
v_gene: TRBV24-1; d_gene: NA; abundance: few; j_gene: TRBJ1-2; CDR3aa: CATRGQNYGYTF; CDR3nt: TGTGCCACCAGAGGACAAAACTATGGCTACACCTTC
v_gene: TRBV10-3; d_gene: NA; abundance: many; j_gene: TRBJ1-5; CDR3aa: CAISDLYSNQPQHF; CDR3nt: TGTGCCATCAGTGATTTATATAGCAATCAGCCCCAGCATTTT
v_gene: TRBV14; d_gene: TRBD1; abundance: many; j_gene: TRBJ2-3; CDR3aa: CASSDRAVARTDTQYF; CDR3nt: TGTGCCAGCTCGGACAGGGCCGTCGCTCGCACAGATACGCAGTATTTT
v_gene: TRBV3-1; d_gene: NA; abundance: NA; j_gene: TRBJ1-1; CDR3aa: CASSFYICSAKMGTEAFF; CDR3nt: NA
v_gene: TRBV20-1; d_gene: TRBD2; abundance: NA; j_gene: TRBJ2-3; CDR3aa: CSARDISPGGSGGRETDTQYF; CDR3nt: TGCAGTGCTAGAGATATCTCCCCCGGGGGGAGCGGGGGTCGTGAAACAGATACGCAGTATTTT
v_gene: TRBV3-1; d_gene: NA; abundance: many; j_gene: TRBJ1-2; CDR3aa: CASSQGNSYGYTF; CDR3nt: TGTGCCAGCAGCCAGGGTAACAGCTATGGCTACACCTTC
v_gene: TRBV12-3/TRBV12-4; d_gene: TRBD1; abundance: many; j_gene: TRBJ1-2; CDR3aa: CASRPGTGAPSDYGYTF; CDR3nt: TGTGCCAGCAGACCCGGGACAGGGGCCCCTTCAGACTATGGCTACACCTTC
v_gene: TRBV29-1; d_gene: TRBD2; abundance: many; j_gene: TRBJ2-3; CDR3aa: CSVEDSGGFTDTQYF; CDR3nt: TGCAGCGTTGAAGATAGCGGGGGGTTCACAGATACGCAGTATTTT
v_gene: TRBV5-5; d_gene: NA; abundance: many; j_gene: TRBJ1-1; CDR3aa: CASSSTYVDTEAFF; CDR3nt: TGTGCCAGCAGCTCGACATATGTTGACACTGAAGCTTTCTTT
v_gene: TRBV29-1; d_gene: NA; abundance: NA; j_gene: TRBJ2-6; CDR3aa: CSVAGGANVLTF; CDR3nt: TGCAGCGTTGCGGGCGGGGCCAACGTCCTGACTTTC
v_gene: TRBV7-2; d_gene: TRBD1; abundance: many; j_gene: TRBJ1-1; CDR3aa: CASSYDRGNTEAFF; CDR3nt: TGTGCCAGCAGTTATGACAGGGGGAACACTGAAGCTTTCTTT
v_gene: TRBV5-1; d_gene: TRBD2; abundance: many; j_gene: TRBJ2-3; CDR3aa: CASKSGGRDTQYF; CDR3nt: TGCGCCAGCAAAAGCGGGGGCCGGGATACGCAGTATTTT
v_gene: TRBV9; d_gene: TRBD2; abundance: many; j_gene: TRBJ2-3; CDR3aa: CASSPSRRLAGGPFTDTQYF; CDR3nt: TGTGCCAGCAGCCCTAGTAGACGACTAGCGGGGGGTCCGTTCACAGATACGCAGTATTTT
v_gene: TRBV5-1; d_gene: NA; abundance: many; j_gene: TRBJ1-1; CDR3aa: CASSLDSNTEAFF; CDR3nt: TGCGCCAGCAGCTTGGACAGTAACACTGAAGCTTTCTTT
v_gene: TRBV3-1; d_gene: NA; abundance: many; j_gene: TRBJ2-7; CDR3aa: CASSLRQGIDEQYF; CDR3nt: TGTGCCAGCAGCCTTCGGCAGGGGATCGACGAGCAGTACTTC
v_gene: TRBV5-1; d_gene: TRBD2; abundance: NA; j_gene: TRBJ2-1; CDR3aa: CASSFGGGIYEQFF; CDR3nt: TGCGCCAGCAGCTTTGGCGGGGGAATCTATGAGCAGTTCTTC
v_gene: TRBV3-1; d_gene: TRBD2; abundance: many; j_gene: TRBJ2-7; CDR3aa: CASSQDWEGPTYEQYF; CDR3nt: TGTGCCAGCAGCCAAGATTGGGAGGGCCCCACCTACGAGCAGTACTTC
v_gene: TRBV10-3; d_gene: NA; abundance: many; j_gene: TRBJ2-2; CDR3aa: CAIPGANTGELFF; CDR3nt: TGTGCCATCCCAGGGGCTAACACCGGGGAGCTGTTTTTT
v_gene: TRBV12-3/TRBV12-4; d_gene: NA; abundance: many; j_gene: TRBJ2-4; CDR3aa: CASRLWEAKNIQYF; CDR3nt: TGTGCCAGCCGACTGTGGGAGGCCAAAAACATTCAGTACTTC
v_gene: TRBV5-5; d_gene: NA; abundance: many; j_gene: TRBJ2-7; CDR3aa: CASSLSPGYEQYF; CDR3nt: TGTGCCAGCAGCTTGTCTCCCGGATACGAGCAGTACTTC
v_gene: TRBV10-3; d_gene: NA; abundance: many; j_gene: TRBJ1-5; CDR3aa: CAISERGTWNSNQPQHF; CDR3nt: TGTGCCATCAGTGAGAGAGGGACATGGAATAGCAATCAGCCCCAGCATTTT
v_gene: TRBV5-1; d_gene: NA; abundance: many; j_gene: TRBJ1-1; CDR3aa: CASRGRGTEAFF; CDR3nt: TGCGCCAGCAGAGGAAGGGGCACTGAAGCTTTCTTT
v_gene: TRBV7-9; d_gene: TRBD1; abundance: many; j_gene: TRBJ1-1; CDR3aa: CASSRITGDPNTEAFF; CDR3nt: TGTGCCAGCAGCCGCATTACAGGGGACCCGAACACTGAAGCTTTCTTT